A few counts support the clone carrying this TCR beta chain. The antigen is unknown. Treatment defined: oral pan-JAK inhibitor, 5-10 mg twice daily. Researchers picked out CD4+ and CD8+ T cells from PBMCs by sorting. CDR3 length: 12 residues. Trimming took 1 base from V and 9 from J, leaving 7 bases between them. Germline V gene data show CDR1 as SGHTA and CDR2 as FQGNSA. Extracted RNA was reverse transcribed, and the resulting cDNA served as sequencing template. Assay used: immunoSEQ multiplex PCR; TCRdb lists only in-frame clones, some missing. The sample lists 120,000 or so clones, 58% occurring once. These data are taken from a study of CD8+ T cells in alopecia areata. Study findings and constraints: Persistence of many expanded lesional clones was seen in scalp and blood during tofacitinib. For lesional scalp, especially alopecia totalis/universalis, clonality was higher than in normal scalp.

V usage is TRBV7-2 and J usage is TRBJ1-5, with D hard to call. Here the sequenced sample was CD8+ T cells sorted from blood, taken at week 4, from a patient treated with tofacitinib. The TCR was taken from a human donor with alopecia areata. CDR3 region: CASSLGSGPQHF. The CDR3 coding sequence is TGTGCCAGCAGCTTAGGATCAGGGCCCCAGCATTTT.